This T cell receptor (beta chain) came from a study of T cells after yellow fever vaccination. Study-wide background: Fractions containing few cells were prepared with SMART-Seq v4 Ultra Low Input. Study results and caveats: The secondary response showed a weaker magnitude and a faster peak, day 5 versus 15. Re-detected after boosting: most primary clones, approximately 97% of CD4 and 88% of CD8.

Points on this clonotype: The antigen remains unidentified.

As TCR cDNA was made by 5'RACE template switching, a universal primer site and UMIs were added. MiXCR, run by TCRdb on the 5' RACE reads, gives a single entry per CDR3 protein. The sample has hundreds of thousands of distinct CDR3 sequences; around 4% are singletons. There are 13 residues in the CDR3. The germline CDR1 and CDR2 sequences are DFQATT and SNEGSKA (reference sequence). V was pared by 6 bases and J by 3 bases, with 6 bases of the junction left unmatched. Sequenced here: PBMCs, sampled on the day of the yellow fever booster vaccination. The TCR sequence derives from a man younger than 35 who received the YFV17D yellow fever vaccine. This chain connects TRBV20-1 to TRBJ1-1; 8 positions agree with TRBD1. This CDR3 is CSAWTGIDTEAFF. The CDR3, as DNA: TGCAGTGCCTGGACAGGGATCGACACTGAAGCTTTCTTT.